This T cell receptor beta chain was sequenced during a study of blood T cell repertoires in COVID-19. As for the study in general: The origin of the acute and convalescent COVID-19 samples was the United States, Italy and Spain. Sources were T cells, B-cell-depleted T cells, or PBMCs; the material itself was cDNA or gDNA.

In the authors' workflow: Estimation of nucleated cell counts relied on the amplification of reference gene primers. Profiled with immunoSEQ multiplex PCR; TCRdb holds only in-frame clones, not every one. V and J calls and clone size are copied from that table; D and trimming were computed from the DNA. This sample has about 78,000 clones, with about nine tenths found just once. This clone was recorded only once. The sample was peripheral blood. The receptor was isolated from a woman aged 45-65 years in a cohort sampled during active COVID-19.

CDR3 sequence reads: CASSSGQGASGELFF. CDR3 bases: TGTGCCAGCAGTTCCGGACAGGGGGCGTCCGGGGAGCTGTTTTTT. The chain has TRBV28 and TRBJ2-2; 11 bases agree with TRBD1. Germline V gene sequence: CDR1 MDHEN, CDR2 SYDVKM. The CDR3 runs 15 residues. The V segment lost 4 bases and the J segment 6 bases; nucleotides outside the gene matches: 4.